A single sample gave rise to the 12 T cell receptor beta chains below, sequenced in a study of cytomegalovirus exposure and HLA in healthy donors. Measured with immunoSEQ multiplex PCR; TCRdb has only the in-frame clones, and not every one. In the table there are about 190,000 clones, about 80% of which are singletons. Sequenced material: PBMCs. The receptors stem from a woman between 18 and 30 years old in good health and CMV-seropositive.

The chain uses TRBV7-9 and TRBJ1-4, with D possibly TRBD1 on 5 matching bases. The CDR3 loop spans 15 amino acids. Trimming shortened V by 3 bases and J by 8 bases, and 16 bases separated the two germline ends. Germline V gives CDR1 SEHNR, CDR2 FQNEAQ (reference sequence). The CDR3 DNA sequence: TGTGCCAGCAGCTTGGGTCAGGGAAATATAGAAAAACTGTTTTTT. Translating gives CASSLGQGNIEKLFF.

The V and J genes are TRBV29-1 and TRBJ1-2; possible D gene TRBD1, 6 bases. Germline CDR1 SQVTM, CDR2 ANQGSEA. The CDR3 covers 13 residues. Trimming removed 3 bases from V and 2 bases from J, with 10 bases in between. This CDR3 is CSVDPGTNYGYTF. CDR3 nucleotides: TGCAGCGTTGACCCAGGGACAAACTATGGCTACACCTTC.

This clone occurred once. This rearrangement joins TRBV4-1 to TRBJ2-1; D is perhaps TRBD2 (7 bases). Germline V lookup: CDR1 MGHRA, CDR2 YSYEKL. The CDR3 has 15 amino acids. The V and J ends lost 1 base and 7 bases respectively, with 14 bases between them. CDR3 loop: CASSQVGGGANEQFF. CDR3 bases: TGCGCCAGCAGCCAAGTGGGTGGGGGGGCGAATGAGCAGTTCTTC.

The chain employs TRBV27 and TRBJ2-5, with 8 bases aligning to TRBD1. Per the germline V gene, CDR1 is MNHEY and CDR2 is SMNVEV (reference sequence). This CDR3 has 13 residues. Germline trimming cut 4 bases from V and 5 bases from J; bases unmatched to any gene: 3. This CDR3 is CASSSGGRETQYF. For the CDR3, the DNA is TGTGCCAGCAGTTCAGGGGGCCGGGAGACCCAGTACTTC.

In this sample, this clone turned up once. The chain links TRBV30 to TRBJ2-5, with 14 bases aligning to TRBD2. Germline assignment: CDR1 GTSNPN and CDR2 SVGIG (reference sequence). V shed 2 bases, J shed 3 bases, and the junction held 23 bases outside the gene matches. This CDR3 comprises 22 residues. The CDR3 sequence: CAWSRYSLPGLAGEPEKETQYF. In nucleotides, the CDR3 is TGTGCCTGGAGTCGGTACTCCCTCCCGGGACTAGCGGGGGAACCAGAGAAAGAGACCCAGTACTTC.

This rearrangement joins TRBV6-5 to TRBJ1-5; D unclear. V lost 3 bases and J lost 8, with 14 bases in between. This CDR3 has 14 amino acids. Germline V gene lookup returns CDR1 MNHEY and CDR2 SVGAGI. The CDR3 loop is CASSYLPGQEPQHF. The CDR3 DNA reads as TGTGCCAGCAGTTATCTGCCGGGTCAAGAGCCCCAGCATTTT.

This clone was found once. The chain links TRBV12-5 to TRBJ1-1; 10 nucleotides agree with TRBD1. V shed 4 bases and J 4 bases; nucleotides not matched to a gene: 6. The CDR3 runs to 15 residues. Germline V CDR1 and CDR2: LGHNT, FRNRAP. The CDR3 DNA follows: TGTGCTAGTGGTTCGGGACAGGGGCCAGCCACTGAAGCTTTCTTT. Protein sequence: CASGSGQGPATEAFF.

This rearrangement joins TRBV19 to TRBJ1-1; TRBD1 matches at 9 bases. V trimming: 5 bases; J trimming: 3 bases; junction bases outside the gene matches: 13. The CDR3 totals 17 residues. Germline V lookup: CDR1 LNHDA, CDR2 SQIVND (reference sequence). CDR3 residues: CASSPSPGQGTYTEAFF. CDR3 DNA sequence: TGTGCCAGTAGTCCATCGCCGGGACAGGGAACCTACACTGAAGCTTTCTTT.

The J gene is TRBJ2-1, the V gene TRBV2; maybe TRBD1 (6 bases). CDR1 SNHLY and CDR2 FYNNEI come from the germline V gene. CDR3 length: 15 residues. V lost 9 bases, J lost 0 bases, and 15 bases lay in between. CDR3 in DNA: TGTGCCAGTAGGACTCAGGGGCTCTCCTACAATGAGCAGTTCTTC. This codes for CASRTQGLSYNEQFF.

V is TRBV7-6 and J is TRBJ2-1, with D perhaps matching TRBD1 (6 bases). The CDR3 extends over 14 amino acids. Germline CDR1 is SGHVS and CDR2 is FNYEAQ. V lost 5 bases and J 4 bases, leaving 12 bases between the germline ends. The CDR3, as DNA: TGTGCCAGCAGCGGACAGATATCATACAATGAGCAGTTCTTC. The encoded protein is CASSGQISYNEQFF.

The rearrangement joins TRBV5-1 to TRBJ2-6; no reliable D call. V lost 4 bases to trimming and J lost 3 bases, with 14 bases between them. The CDR3 is 16 residues long. The germline gives CDR1 SGHRS, CDR2 YFSETQ. Here the CDR3 reads CASSTDPPDGANVLTF. The CDR3 nucleotides read TGCGCCAGCAGCACAGACCCCCCGGATGGGGCCAACGTCCTGACTTTC.

The chain uses TRBV10-3 and TRBJ2-5; D is uncertain. The CDR3 extends over 12 amino acids. CDR1 and CDR2 (germline): ENHRY, SYGVKD. Trimming took off 3 bases at V and 4 bases at J, with 6 bases between the two ends. The CDR3 spells CAISDFGETQYF. The CDR3 DNA reads as TGTGCCATCAGTGATTTCGGAGAGACCCAGTACTTC.